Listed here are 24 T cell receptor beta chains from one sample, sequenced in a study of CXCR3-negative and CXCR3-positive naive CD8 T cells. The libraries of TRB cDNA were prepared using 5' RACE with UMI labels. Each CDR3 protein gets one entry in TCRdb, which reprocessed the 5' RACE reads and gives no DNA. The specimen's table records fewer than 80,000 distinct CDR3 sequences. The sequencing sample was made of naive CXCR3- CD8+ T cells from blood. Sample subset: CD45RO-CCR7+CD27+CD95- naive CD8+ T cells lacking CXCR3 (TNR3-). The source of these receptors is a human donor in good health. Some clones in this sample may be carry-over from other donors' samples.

CDR3: CASSYDPNTEAFF. This rearrangement joins TRBV6-6 to TRBJ1-1. The germline V gene encodes CDR1 MNHNY and CDR2 SVGAGI (reference sequence). The CDR3 totals 13 residues.

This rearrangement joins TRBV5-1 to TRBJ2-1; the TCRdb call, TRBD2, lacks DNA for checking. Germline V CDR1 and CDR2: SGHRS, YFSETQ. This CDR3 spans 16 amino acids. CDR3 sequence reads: CASSLLAGGTTGEQFF.

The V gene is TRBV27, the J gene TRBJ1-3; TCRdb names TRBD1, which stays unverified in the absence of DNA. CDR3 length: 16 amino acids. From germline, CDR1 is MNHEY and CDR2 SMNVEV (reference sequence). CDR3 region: CASSPSRVRPGNTIYF.

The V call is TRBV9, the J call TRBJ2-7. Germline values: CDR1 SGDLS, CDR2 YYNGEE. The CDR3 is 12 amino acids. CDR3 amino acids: CASSVDFDEQYF.

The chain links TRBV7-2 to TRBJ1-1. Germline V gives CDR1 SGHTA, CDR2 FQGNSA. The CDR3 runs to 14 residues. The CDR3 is CASSLGWGSTEAFF.

CDR3 region: CASSLPGRNEQFF. V is TRBV5-6 and J is TRBJ2-1; TCRdb reports TRBD2, a call that lacks DNA to check it against. There are 13 residues in the CDR3. Germline loops: CDR1 SGHDT, CDR2 YYEEEE.

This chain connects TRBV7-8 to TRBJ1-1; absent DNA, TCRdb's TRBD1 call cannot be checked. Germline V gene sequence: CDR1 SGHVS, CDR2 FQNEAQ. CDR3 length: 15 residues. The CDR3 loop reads CASSSPGVGSAEAFF.

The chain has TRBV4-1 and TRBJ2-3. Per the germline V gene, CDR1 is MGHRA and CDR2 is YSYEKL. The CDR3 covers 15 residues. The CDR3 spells CASSQVVLQSDTQYF.

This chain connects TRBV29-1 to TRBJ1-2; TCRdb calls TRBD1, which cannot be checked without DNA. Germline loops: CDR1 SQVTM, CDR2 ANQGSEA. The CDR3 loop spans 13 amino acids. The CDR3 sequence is CSATGQGDYGYTF.

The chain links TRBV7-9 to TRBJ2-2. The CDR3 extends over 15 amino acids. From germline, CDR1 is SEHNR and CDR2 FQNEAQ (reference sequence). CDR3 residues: CASSLNSGSTGELFF. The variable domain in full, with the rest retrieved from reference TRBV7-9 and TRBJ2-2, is DTGVSQNPRHKITKRGQNVTFRCDPISEHNRLYWYRQTLGQGPEFLTYFQNEAQLEKSRLLSDRFSAERPKGSFSTLEIQRTEQGDSAMYLCASSLNSGSTGELFFGEGSRLTVL.

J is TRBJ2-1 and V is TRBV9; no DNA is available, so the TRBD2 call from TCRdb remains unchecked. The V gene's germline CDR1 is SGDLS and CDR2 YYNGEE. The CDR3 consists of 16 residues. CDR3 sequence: CASSPGTSGIENEQFF. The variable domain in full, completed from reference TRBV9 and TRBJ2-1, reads DSGVTQTPKHLITATGQRVTLRCSPRSGDLSVYWYQQSLDQGLQFLIQYYNGEERAKGNILERFSAQQFPDLHSELNLSSLELGDSALYFCASSPGTSGIENEQFFGPGTRLTVL.

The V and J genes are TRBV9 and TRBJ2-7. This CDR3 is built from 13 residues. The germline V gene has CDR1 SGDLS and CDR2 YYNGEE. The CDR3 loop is CASSVEGSYEQYF. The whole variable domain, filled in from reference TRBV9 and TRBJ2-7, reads DSGVTQTPKHLITATGQRVTLRCSPRSGDLSVYWYQQSLDQGLQFLIQYYNGEERAKGNILERFSAQQFPDLHSELNLSSLELGDSALYFCASSVEGSYEQYFGPGTRLTVT.

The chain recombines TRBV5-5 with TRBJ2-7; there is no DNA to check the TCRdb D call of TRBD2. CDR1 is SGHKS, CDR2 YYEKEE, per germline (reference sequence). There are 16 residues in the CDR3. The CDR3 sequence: CASSLTTSGGAYEQYF.

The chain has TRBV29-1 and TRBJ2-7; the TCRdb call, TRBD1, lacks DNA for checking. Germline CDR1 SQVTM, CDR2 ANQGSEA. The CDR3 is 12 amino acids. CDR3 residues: CSGGDRTYEQYF.

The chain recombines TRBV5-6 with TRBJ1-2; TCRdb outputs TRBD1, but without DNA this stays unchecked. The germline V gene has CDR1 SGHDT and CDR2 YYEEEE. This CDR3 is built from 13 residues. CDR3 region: CASSPADRYGYTF.

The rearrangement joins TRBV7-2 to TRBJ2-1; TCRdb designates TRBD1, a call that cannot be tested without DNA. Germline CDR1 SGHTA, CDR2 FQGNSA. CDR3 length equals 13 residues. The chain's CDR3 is CASSVGAPGEQFF.

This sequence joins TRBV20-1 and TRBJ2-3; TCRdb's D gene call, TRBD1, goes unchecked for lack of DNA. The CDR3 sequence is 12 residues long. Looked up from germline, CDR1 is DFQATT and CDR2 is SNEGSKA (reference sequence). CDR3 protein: CSAHLGADTQYF.

CDR3 amino acids: CASSPPGRKQYF. This sequence joins TRBV4-1 and TRBJ2-7; with no DNA, the TCRdb D assignment of TRBD1 cannot be verified. The length of the CDR3 is 12 residues. From germline, CDR1 is MGHRA and CDR2 YSYEKL.

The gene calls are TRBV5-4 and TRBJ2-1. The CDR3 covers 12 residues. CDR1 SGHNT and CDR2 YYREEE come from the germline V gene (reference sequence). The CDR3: CASYNGGNEQFF.

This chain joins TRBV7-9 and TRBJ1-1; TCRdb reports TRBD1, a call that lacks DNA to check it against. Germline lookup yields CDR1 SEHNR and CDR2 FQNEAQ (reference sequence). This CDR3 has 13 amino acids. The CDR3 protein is CASSPPSHTEAFF.

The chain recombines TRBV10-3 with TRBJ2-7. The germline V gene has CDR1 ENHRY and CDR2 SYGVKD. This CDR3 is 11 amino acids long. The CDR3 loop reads CAISEGMEQYF.

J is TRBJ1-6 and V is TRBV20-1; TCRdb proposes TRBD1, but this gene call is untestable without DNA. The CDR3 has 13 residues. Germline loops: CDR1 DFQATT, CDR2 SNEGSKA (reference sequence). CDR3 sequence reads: CSAPTGDNSPLHF.

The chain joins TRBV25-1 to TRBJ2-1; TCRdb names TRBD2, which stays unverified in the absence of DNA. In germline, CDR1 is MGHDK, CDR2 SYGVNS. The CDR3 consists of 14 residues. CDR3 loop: CASTTGTVYNEQFF.

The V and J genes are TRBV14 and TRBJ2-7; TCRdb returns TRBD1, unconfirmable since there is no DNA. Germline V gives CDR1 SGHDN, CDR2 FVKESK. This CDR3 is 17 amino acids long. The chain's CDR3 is CASSQAFEGNRIYEQYF.